This note documents a single T cell receptor (beta chain) sequence. The target antigen is unknown. The CDR3 has 16 amino acids. Per germline, CDR1 SGHRS and CDR2 YFSETQ. V lost 0 bases and J lost 5; bases outside the gene matches: 3. The entry originates in a study of neoadjuvant nivolumab and ipilimumab in lung cancer. Study conclusions and caveats: Blood richness before therapy tracked richness in tumors resected after neoadjuvant therapy.

The method was immunoSEQ multiplex PCR; TCRdb's version includes in-frame clones alone and lacks a portion of them. The sample records roughly 20,000 clones, 87% being singletons. The sequence was collected from an adult with non-small cell lung cancer. The genes are TRBV5-1 and TRBJ2-7, with 15 bases that match TRBD2. Material: peripheral blood, obtained before neoadjuvant nivolumab, alone or with ipilimumab. CDR3 DNA sequence: TGCGCCAGCAGCTTGGGGGGACTAGCGGGAGGCCACGAGCAGTACTTC. As protein: CASSLGGLAGGHEQYF.